The 22 T cell receptor beta chains below come from one sample, sequenced in a study of T cells after yellow fever vaccination. Each CDR3 protein gets one entry after TCRdb re-called the 5' RACE reads with MiXCR. The profile covers under 50,000 distinct CDR3 sequences, with around 6.4% appearing a single time and under 11% taken by the ten largest. The sample here was PBMCs, either bulk or a sorted T-cell subset (CD4+, CD8+, memory, or dextramer-sorted; not recorded which), taken 45 days after the yellow fever booster vaccination. These TCRs come from a man younger than 40 who received the YFV17D yellow fever vaccine.

The table lists this clonotype with many counts. V and J are TRBV5-1 and TRBJ1-1; D perhaps matches TRBD1 (5 bases). Trimming left V 2 bases short and J 4 bases short, with 12 bases between. CDR1 is SGHRS, CDR2 YFSETQ, per germline. The CDR3 runs to 14 residues. Written as DNA, the CDR3 is TGCGCCAGCAGCTTCGGGAACGGGGGCACTGAAGCTTTCTTT. Translating gives CASSFGNGGTEAFF.

This rearrangement joins TRBV29-1 to TRBJ2-1; 10 bases line up with TRBD2. Per the germline V gene, CDR1 is SQVTM and CDR2 is ANQGSEA. This CDR3 spans 12 amino acids. CDR3 region: CIATSGYNEQFF. CDR3 DNA sequence: TGCATCGCGACTAGCGGGTACAATGAGCAGTTCTTC.

This chain connects TRBV7-2 to TRBJ2-1; D is uncertain. Trimming stripped 7 bases from V and 1 base from J, with 11 bases between. Germline values: CDR1 SGHTA, CDR2 FQGNSA. There are 14 residues in the CDR3. CDR3 loop: CASTPDGSYNEQFF. CDR3 bases: TGTGCCAGCACCCCAGATGGGTCCTACAATGAGCAGTTCTTC.

This clonotype was counted a few times. This rearrangement joins TRBV5-1 to TRBJ2-2; 9 bases agree with TRBD1. The ends lost 3 bases at V and 6 bases at J; junction bases unmatched: 6. Germline loops: CDR1 SGHRS, CDR2 YFSETQ. The CDR3 length is 15 residues. In DNA, the CDR3 is TGCGCCAGCAGCTCCGGGACAGGGTTTGCCGGGGAGCTGTTTTTT. Translating gives CASSSGTGFAGELFF. Combining the CDR3 with reference TRBV5-1 and TRBJ2-2 gives the whole variable domain KAGVTQTPRYLIKTRGQQVTLSCSPISGHRSVSWYQQTPGQGLQFLFEYFSETQRNKGNFPGRFSGRQFSNSRSEMNVSTLELGDSALYLCASSSGTGFAGELFFGEGSRLTVL.

The chain uses TRBV29-1 and TRBJ2-1; TRBD2 matches 11 bases. V shed 3 bases, J shed 8 bases, and the junction held 3 bases outside the gene matches. The CDR3 totals 13 residues. Germline V gives CDR1 SQVTM, CDR2 ANQGSEA. For the CDR3, the DNA is TGCAGCGTTGATACTAGCGGGGGTGATGAGCAGTTCTTC. It yields the protein CSVDTSGGDEQFF.

The table lists this clonotype with many counts. V gene TRBV15 combines with J gene TRBJ2-4, with 7 bases fitting TRBD2. Germline assignment: CDR1 LNHNV and CDR2 YYDKDF (reference sequence). Unmatched junction bases numbered 12, after V lost 9 bases and J lost 7 bases. CDR3 size: 14 residues. The CDR3 DNA reads TGTGCCACGTATCCGGGGGAGGGAGTGAACATTCAGTACTTC. This encodes CATYPGEGVNIQYF.

V and J are TRBV5-1 and TRBJ2-3; D not resolved. CDR1 and CDR2 (germline): SGHRS, YFSETQ. The CDR3 is 16 residues long. V was pared by 2 bases and J by 0 bases, with 13 bases between. This CDR3 is CASSLNGLTSTDTQYF. CDR3 in DNA: TGCGCCAGCAGCTTAAATGGGTTAACTAGCACAGATACGCAGTATTTT.

The chain is built from TRBV6-1 and TRBJ2-7; TRBD1 matches at 7 bases. V dropped 6 bases and J dropped 3; count of bases not matched to a gene: 8. The germline V gene has CDR1 MNHNS and CDR2 SASEGT. The CDR3 is made up of 14 amino acids. The CDR3 loop is CASSGTGTVYEQYF. The CDR3 DNA reads TGTGCCAGCAGCGGGACCGGGACAGTCTACGAGCAGTACTTC.

This clonotype was detected ten times or more. The chain recombines TRBV18 with TRBJ2-1; 7 bases map to TRBD1. The CDR3 is made up of 15 amino acids. V trimming: 3 bases; J trimming: 5 bases; junction bases outside the gene matches: 7. Germline-derived CDR1 and CDR2 are KGHSH and LQKENI. The CDR3 sequence: CASSPREGQHNEQFF. Here the CDR3 DNA reads TGTGCCAGCTCACCGCGAGAGGGACAGCACAATGAGCAGTTCTTC. Together with reference TRBV18 and TRBJ2-1, the CDR3 gives the full variable domain: NAGVMQNPRHLVRRRGQEARLRCSPMKGHSHVYWYRQLPEEGLKFMVYLQKENIIDESGMPKERFSAEFPKEGPSILRIQQVVRGDSAAYFCASSPREGQHNEQFFGPGTRLTVL.

This clonotype was seen only a few times. The genes are TRBV24-1 and TRBJ2-1, with 7 bases fitting TRBD2. The CDR3 loop spans 17 amino acids. V trimming: 0 bases; J trimming: 3 bases; junction bases outside the gene matches: 7. Germline CDR1 is KGHDR and CDR2 is SFDVKD. The CDR3: CATSDLHAREGYNEQFF. The CDR3, as DNA: TGTGCCACCAGTGATTTGCATGCCAGGGAGGGCTACAATGAGCAGTTCTTC.

The chain uses TRBV9 and TRBJ2-3, with TRBD2 matching over 7 bases. Germline-derived CDR1 and CDR2 are SGDLS and YYNGEE. V was clipped by 0 bases and J by 5 bases; unmatched bases: 6. The CDR3 is 15 amino acids. CDR3 loop: CASSVAGGPLDTQYF. CDR3 DNA sequence: TGTGCCAGCAGCGTAGCGGGAGGCCCCTTAGATACGCAGTATTTT.

This clonotype came up many times. The rearrangement links TRBV7-3 to TRBJ2-3; 7 bases agree with TRBD2. Germline CDR1 is SGHTA and CDR2 is FQGTGA. This CDR3 has 16 amino acids. V lost 2 bases and J lost 4; bases outside the gene matches: 9. In nucleotides, the CDR3 is TGTGCCAGCAGCTTACCTTCAGGCCGGGGGGCAGATACGCAGTATTTT. It specifies CASSLPSGRGADTQYF.

In its sample, this clonotype was seen many times. The chain recombines TRBV4-2 with TRBJ1-2; perhaps TRBD1 as D (6 bases). V lost 0 bases and J 8 bases, leaving 19 bases between the germline ends. Germline CDR1 is LGHNA and CDR2 is YNFKEQ. The CDR3 contains 16 residues. CDR3 sequence reads: CASSQEIVQGLGGYTF. The CDR3 DNA sequence: TGTGCCAGCAGCCAAGAAATTGTTCAGGGGTTAGGAGGCTACACCTTC.

The CDR3, as DNA: TGTGCCAGCAGCCCACGGGGGGCGGGGGGATACACCGGGGAGCTGTTTTTT. Its translation: CASSPRGAGGYTGELFF. The chain couples TRBV3-1 to TRBJ2-2, with TRBD2 matching 8 bases. The V segment lost 4 bases and the J segment 3 bases; nucleotides outside the gene matches: 10. The CDR3 is 17 residues long. Germline-derived CDR1 and CDR2 are LGHDT and YNNKEL (reference sequence).

This clonotype turned up a few times. The chain employs TRBV20-1 and TRBJ2-7; 8 bases line up with TRBD2. Germline CDR1 DFQATT, CDR2 SNEGSKA (reference sequence). The V and J ends lost 4 bases and 3 bases, in that order; junction bases with no gene match: 11. This CDR3 spans 15 amino acids. The CDR3 sequence is CSATSLSGNNYEQYF. DNA for the CDR3: TGCAGTGCTACCTCTCTTAGCGGGAACAACTACGAGCAGTACTTC.

This clonotype has ten or more counts. This chain links TRBV5-5 with TRBJ2-2; 12 nucleotides agree with TRBD1. Losses at the gene ends were 4 bases for V and 6 bases for J; bases not matched to a gene: 7. The CDR3 is 16 residues long. CDR1 is SGHKS and CDR2 is YYEKEE in the germline V gene (reference sequence). The CDR3 DNA is TGTGCCAGCAGCCAAGGGACAGGGGGCGCTTCCGGGGAGCTGTTTTTT. It codes for CASSQGTGGASGELFF. Based on the CDR3 plus reference TRBV5-5 and TRBJ2-2, the full variable domain is DAGVTQSPTHLIKTRGQQVTLRCSPISGHKSVSWYQQVLGQGPQFIFQYYEKEERGRGNFPDRFSARQFPNYSSELNVNALLLGDSALYLCASSQGTGGASGELFFGEGSRLTVL.

Ten or more counts support this clonotype. The chain links TRBV2 to TRBJ2-7; D not certain. Deletions cut 4 bases from V and 7 bases from J, with 8 bases between. Germline-derived CDR1 and CDR2 are SNHLY and FYNNEI. The CDR3 runs to 11 residues. CDR3 nucleotides: TGTGCCAGCAGTGCTGCGAGAGAGCAGTACTTC. Translating it yields CASSAAREQYF. The whole variable domain, filled in from reference TRBV2 and TRBJ2-7, reads EPEVTQTPSHQVTQMGQEVILRCVPISNHLYFYWYRQILGQKVEFLVSFYNNEISEKSEIFDDQFSVERPDGSNFTLKIRSTKLEDSAMYFCASSAAREQYFGPGTRLTVT.

The chain recombines TRBV27 with TRBJ2-5; the D call may be TRBD1 or TRBD2 (6 bases each). The V end lost 8 bases, the J end lost 1 base, and 14 bases lay between the germline ends. The CDR3 length is 14 residues. Per germline, CDR1 MNHEY and CDR2 SMNVEV (reference sequence). CDR3 nucleotides: TGTGCCAGCGCCCCCGGGGGCCGCCAAGAGACCCAGTACTTC. Encoded protein: CASAPGGRQETQYF.

J is TRBJ2-5 and V is TRBV5-1; the match to TRBD2 covers 10 bases. The CDR3 has 14 residues. Unmatched junction bases numbered 4, after V lost 8 bases and J lost 0 bases. The germline V gene has CDR1 SGHRS and CDR2 YFSETQ. CDR3: CASRLAGNQETQYF. CDR3 DNA sequence: TGCGCCAGTCGACTAGCGGGCAACCAAGAGACCCAGTACTTC.

This clonotype was counted at least ten times. The rearrangement links TRBV4-1 to TRBJ2-7; 10 bases fit TRBD2. V dropped 0 bases and J dropped 2; count of bases not matched to a gene: 4. Germline V gene lookup returns CDR1 MGHRA and CDR2 YSYEKL. The CDR3 is made up of 16 amino acids. For the CDR3, the DNA is TGCGCCAGCAGCCAAGAGATTGGACTAGCGGCCTACGAGCAGTACTTC. It translates to CASSQEIGLAAYEQYF.

This clonotype was counted many times. The rearrangement uses TRBV7-9 and TRBJ2-1, with D maybe TRBD2 (6 bases). Trimming shortened V by 0 bases and J by 7 bases, and 13 bases separated the two germline ends. Germline CDR1 is SEHNR and CDR2 is FQNEAQ (reference sequence). This CDR3 is 15 amino acids long. CDR3 loop: CASSLASRGVNEQFF. Here the CDR3 DNA reads TGTGCCAGCAGCTTAGCTTCTCGCGGGGTAAATGAGCAGTTCTTC.

The gene calls are TRBV7-8 and TRBJ2-7, with 9 bases lining up with TRBD2. Germline CDR1 reads SGHVS; CDR2 reads FQNEAQ. V shed 1 base, J shed 5 bases, and the junction held 6 bases outside the gene matches. The CDR3 length is 15 residues. CDR3 sequence reads: CASSLVTRTSDEQYF. In DNA form, the CDR3 reads TGTGCCAGCAGCTTAGTTACTAGGACTAGCGACGAGCAGTACTTC.